This T cell receptor beta chain was found in a study of Ad26.COV2.S vaccination and SARS-CoV-2 variants. The CDR3 has 14 amino acids. The V end lost 0 bases, the J end lost 3 bases, and 6 bases lay between the germline ends. Germline lookup yields CDR1 MNHEY and CDR2 SVGAGI. Data came from immunoSEQ multiplex PCR; TCRdb stores just in-frame clones and leaves some out. The data contain about 400,000 clones, 88% of them singletons. Treatment here: approximately 18 received Ad26.COV2.S at low or high dose, single or two shots; roughly 5 received placebo; per-sample allocation not given. Repertoires come from day 63 after the first vaccine or placebo injection.

The clonotype was recovered from a person aged 18-60 years who received the Ad26.COV2.S COVID-19 vaccine or a placebo. The rearrangement joins TRBV6-5 to TRBJ1-5; D ambiguous. Sequencing used peripheral blood, obtained in a trial of Ad26.COV2.S vaccine versus placebo. The CDR3 DNA sequence: TGTGCCAGCAGTTACTCCCGGTACAATCAGCCCCAGCATTTT. It translates to CASSYSRYNQPQHF.